This T cell receptor beta chain was identified in a study of blood T cells in healthy people across ages. General study points: Underestimates were what the diversity estimates from one million T cells were considered to be. Observed TCR beta diversity per million T cells went down as age went up. This fall followed a roughly linear course with age. Long-lived donors had more naive CD4+ cells and higher diversity than aged donors.

CDR3 size: 15 residues. Per the germline V gene, CDR1 is MGHRA and CDR2 is YSYEKL. A remark on this clonotype: Its target is not known.

Primers used in a second PCR of about 6 to 11 cycles were a sample-barcoded 5' primer and a J-beta primer mix. From each sample, at least 2.5 million paired-end reads containing CDR3 were obtained. TCRdb ran MiXCR on the 5' RACE reads and lists one entry per CDR3 protein. The sample carries around 990,000 distinct CDR3 sequences, 35% to 45% recorded once. The sample comprised blood. The chain carries TRBV4-1 and TRBJ2-1; D is possibly TRBD1 (5 bases). The DNA end favors TRBJ2-7, so the J call may be wrong. The sequence derives from a man aged 18 to 29 in good health. CDR3 in DNA: TGCGCCAGCAGCCCGACAGAAGCCAAAAACAATGAGCAGTACTTC. It codes for CASSPTEAKNNEQYF.